This T cell receptor beta chain is drawn from a study of cytomegalovirus exposure and HLA in healthy donors. Turning to the study itself: A subsequent analysis reported that the roughly 120 validation repertoires were produced on the same platform that had also been used for the 550 to 750 first-cohort repertoires.

CDR3 size: 15 residues. Trimming pared 3 bases from V and 0 bases from J, leaving 11 bases between. CDR1 is SEHNR and CDR2 is FQNEAQ in the germline V gene (reference sequence). This clone was counted a single time. Some clones are missing from TCRdb's copy, which holds only in-frame ones; the method was immunoSEQ multiplex PCR. The sample includes around 130,000 clones, approximately 89% of them seen just once. This TCR derives from a man younger than 40 in good health and CMV-seronegative. The genes are TRBV7-9 and TRBJ1-1; D is possibly TRBD1 (6 bases). Sequenced sample: PBMCs. CDR3 loop: CASSLQGSMNTEAFF. The DNA for the CDR3 is TGTGCCAGCAGCTTGCAGGGGAGCATGAACACTGAAGCTTTCTTT.